A selection of T cell receptor beta chains follows, all from one sample in a study of brain metastases from non-small cell lung cancer. Profiled with immunoSEQ multiplex PCR; TCRdb holds only in-frame clones, not every one. This table has 15,000 or so clones, about 83% appearing once. Sequences were obtained from primary lung tumor tissue. Source of these receptors: a donor aged 40 or older with non-small cell lung cancer. Both conserved end residues are part of each CDR3. A D gene is named only where the DNA matches it firmly. Clone size, where shown, is once, few, many, or a class for clones that have expanded.

V gene	D gene	clone size	J gene	CDR3 length	CDR3 protein	CDR3 DNA
TRBV19	-	-	TRBJ2-3	14	CASSIEGRQTTQYF	TGTGCCAGTAGTATTGAGGGGAGGCAAACGACGCAGTATTTT
TRBV10-3	-	-	TRBJ2-2	15	CAISEGGKYTGELFF	TGTGCCATCAGTGAGGGGGGCAAGTACACCGGGGAGCTGTTTTTT
TRBV27	TRBD1	few	TRBJ1-2	14	CASSSQTGVHGYTF	TGTGCCAGCAGTTCCCAGACAGGGGTTCATGGCTACACCTTC
TRBV7-2	-	-	TRBJ2-2	14	CASSFGIAGVELFF	TGTGCCAGCAGCTTTGGAATCGCTGGAGTGGAGCTGTTTTTT
TRBV5-5	TRBD2	once	TRBJ2-3	14	CASSSVQSGVTQYF	TGTGCCAGCAGCTCCGTTCAAAGCGGGGTTACGCAGTATTTT
TRBV6-1	-	few	TRBJ2-1	17	CASSEVAGWQLDNEQFF	TGTGCCAGCAGTGAAGTGGCAGGATGGCAGTTAGACAATGAGCAGTTCTTC
TRBV9	-	-	TRBJ2-5	16	CASCPGGQGWGETQYF	TGTGCCAGCTGCCCCGGGGGGCAGGGCTGGGGAGAGACCCAGTACTTC
TRBV6-6	TRBD1	-	TRBJ2-3	16	CASSRQGKEGTDTQYF	TGTGCCAGCAGTCGACAGGGAAAGGAGGGCACAGATACGCAGTATTTT
TRBV3-1/TRBV3-2	-	-	TRBJ2-5	15	CASSPGGLRQETQYF	TGTGCCAGCAGCCCAGGGGGACTGAGACAAGAGACCCAGTACTTC
TRBV4-3	TRBD2	-	TRBJ2-5	17	CASSPEGLAGGTETQYF	TGCGCCAGCAGCCCTGAGGGACTAGCGGGGGGGACAGAGACCCAGTACTTC
TRBV5-4	-	few	TRBJ1-2	13	CASRGERGGGYTF	TGTGCCAGCAGGGGGGAGAGAGGAGGTGGCTACACCTTC
TRBV7-6	-	-	TRBJ2-4	13	CASSLAQGSIQYF	TGTGCCAGCAGCTTAGCACAGGGAAGCATTCAGTACTTC
TRBV5-8	TRBD1	few	TRBJ1-1	15	CASSLSDRGPGEAFF	TGTGCCAGCAGCCTCTCGGACAGGGGGCCTGGTGAAGCTTTCTTT
TRBV19	TRBD1	-	TRBJ2-2	15	CASSPATGYAGELFF	TGTGCCAGTAGCCCGGCGACAGGGTATGCCGGGGAGCTGTTTTTT
TRBV5-3	-	-	TRBJ2-3	16	CARSLINEGLLDTQYF	TGTGCCAGAAGCTTGATTAACGAGGGGTTGTTAGATACGCAGTATTTT
TRBV6-1	-	-	TRBJ1-1	14	CASSEGHGNTEAFF	TGTGCCAGCAGTGAAGGGCATGGGAACACTGAAGCTTTCTTT
TRBV28	-	-	TRBJ1-5	14	CASSLLDYRQPQHF	TGTGCCAGCAGTTTATTAGATTACAGGCAGCCCCAGCATTTT
TRBV29-1	TRBD1	-	TRBJ2-5	14	CSGALQGAGETQYF	TGCAGCGGGGCCCTGCAGGGGGCGGGGGAGACCCAGTACTTC
TRBV6-5	TRBD2	-	TRBJ2-1	15	CASRPTSGGGPEQFF	TGTGCTAGCCGCCCTACTAGCGGGGGGGGTCCCGAGCAGTTCTTC
TRBV6-2/TRBV6-3	-	medium-sized	TRBJ1-2	14	CASSILGAGRGYTF	TGTGCCAGCAGCATCCTCGGGGCCGGAAGGGGCTACACCTTC
TRBV6-8	-	-	TRBJ1-2	14	CASSLRDTNYGYTF	TGTGCCAGCAGTTTAAGAGACACCAACTATGGCTACACCTTC
TRBV19	TRBD1	once	TRBJ1-5	15	CASNLDRGRFQPQHF	TGTGCCAGTAACCTGGACAGGGGAAGATTTCAGCCCCAGCATTTT
TRBV6-5	TRBD1	-	TRBJ2-5	15	CASSTGQERQETQYF	TGTGCCAGCAGTACAGGACAGGAGAGACAAGAGACCCAGTACTTC
TRBV20-1	-	-	TRBJ2-7	14	CSASGGKGSYEQYF	TGCAGTGCTAGTGGTGGGAAGGGGAGCTACGAGCAGTACTTC